This T cell receptor (beta chain) was profiled in a study of somatic mutations in cytotoxic T cells in rheumatoid arthritis. Findings of the study overall: There were about an eighth of the roughly 60 patients in whom the largest CD8+ clone exceeded 20% of CD8+ cells. For rheumatoid arthritis patients, the slight TRBV07 underrepresentation lacked multiple-comparison adjustment.

Trimming left V 5 bases short and J 5 bases short, with 10 bases between. The CDR3 runs 13 residues. The germline V gene has CDR1 SEHNR and CDR2 FQNEAQ (reference sequence). Generated by immunoSEQ multiplex PCR, the TCRdb table keeps only in-frame clones and is missing some. The profile shows about 25,000 clones, around 74% of them singletons. The control group consisted of fewer than 25 healthy blood donors, whose median age was approximately 58 years (range about 21-80) and of whom roughly 55% were female. Turning to this clone: The antigen remains unidentified.

The source material was CD8+ T cells sorted from blood. The genes are TRBV7-9 and TRBJ2-4, with D hard to call. The clonotype originates from a woman younger than 30 in good health. CDR3 DNA: TGTGCCAGCAGCATATCAGAGGAAAACATTCAGTACTTC. It translates to CASSISEENIQYF.